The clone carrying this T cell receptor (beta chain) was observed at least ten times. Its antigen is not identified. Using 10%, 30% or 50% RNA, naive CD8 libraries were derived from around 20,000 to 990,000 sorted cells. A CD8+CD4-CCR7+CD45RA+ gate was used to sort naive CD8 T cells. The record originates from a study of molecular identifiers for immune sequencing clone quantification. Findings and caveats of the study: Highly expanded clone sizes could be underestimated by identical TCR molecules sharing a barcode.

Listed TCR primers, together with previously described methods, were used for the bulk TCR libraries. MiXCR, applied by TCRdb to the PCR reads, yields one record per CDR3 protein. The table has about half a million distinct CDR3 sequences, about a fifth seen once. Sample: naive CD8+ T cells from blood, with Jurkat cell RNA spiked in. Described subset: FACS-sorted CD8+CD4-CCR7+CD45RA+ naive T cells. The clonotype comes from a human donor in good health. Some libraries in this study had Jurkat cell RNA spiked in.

This CDR3 reads CSARPLAVSWEQYF. The CDR3 region has the DNA TGCAGTGCCAGGCCCCTAGCCGTCTCCTGGGAGCAGTACTTC. The chain combines TRBV20-1 with TRBJ2-7, with D possibly matching TRBD2 (5 bases). This CDR3 is 14 amino acids long. Trimming shortened V by 6 bases and J by 7 bases, and 22 bases separated the two germline ends. In germline, CDR1 is DFQATT, CDR2 SNEGSKA (reference sequence).